Below, 17 T cell receptor beta chains from the same sample are listed, as sequenced in a study of cytomegalovirus exposure and HLA in healthy donors. Here immunoSEQ multiplex PCR was the method, and the copy in TCRdb shows in-frame clones only, minus some. This sample carries some 200,000 clones, around 81% of them seen once, and the ten largest clones take about 2.8%. Sequenced input: PBMCs. The receptors were gathered from a woman under 30 in good health and CMV-seropositive.

As DNA, the CDR3 is TGTGCCAGCAGTAAGGGGGGGGTCGAAGGCACTGAAGCTTTCTTT. Its translation: CASSKGGVEGTEAFF. The chain joins TRBV27 to TRBJ1-1; tentative D call: TRBD1 (6 bases). Germline V gene data show CDR1 as MNHEY and CDR2 as SMNVEV (reference sequence). This CDR3 region has 15 residues. Trimming removed 5 bases at V and 4 bases at J, with 17 bases between.

The CDR3 here is CASSLADSRNTIYF. The CDR3 region has the DNA TGCGCCAGCAGCTTGGCGGACAGCAGAAACACCATATATTTT. The rearrangement links TRBV5-1 to TRBJ1-3, with D possibly being TRBD1 (6 bases). There are 14 residues in the CDR3. Trimming left V 0 bases short and J 5 bases short, with 9 bases between. Germline V lookup: CDR1 SGHRS, CDR2 YFSETQ.

The chain couples TRBV6-4 to TRBJ1-2; tentatively, D is TRBD1 (5 bases). The CDR3 contains 15 residues. Trimming stripped 0 bases from V and 4 bases from J, with 12 bases between. Germline CDR1 reads MRHNA; CDR2 reads SNTAGT. The CDR3 region is CASSDSTRESYGYTF. DNA of the CDR3: TGTGCCAGCAGTGACTCGACCAGGGAAAGCTATGGCTACACCTTC.

The rearrangement uses TRBV2 and TRBJ1-2; D ambiguous. Deletions cut 4 bases from V and 4 bases from J, with 10 bases between. The V gene's germline CDR1 is SNHLY and CDR2 FYNNEI. This CDR3 is built from 13 residues. CDR3 residues: CASSVVQSYGYTF. Written as DNA, the CDR3 is TGTGCCAGCAGTGTGGTACAGAGCTATGGCTACACCTTC.

In its sample, this clone was seen a few times. The V call is TRBV11-2, the J call TRBJ2-6; 7 bases match TRBD1. The germline CDR1 and CDR2 sequences are SGHAT and FQNNGV. Losses at the gene ends were 5 bases for V and 2 bases for J; bases not matched to a gene: 6. CDR3 length: 16 residues. The CDR3 is CASSPQTGPGANVLTF. The CDR3 DNA reads as TGTGCCAGCAGCCCCCAGACAGGGCCTGGGGCCAACGTCCTGACTTTC.

This clone came up a few times. The rearrangement uses TRBV6-6 and TRBJ2-7, with unresolved D. This CDR3 region has 12 residues. Trimming cost V 6 bases and J 5 bases, with 11 bases left between them. Germline CDR1 reads MNHNY; CDR2 reads SVGAGI (reference sequence). The CDR3 DNA reads as TGTGCCAGCAGCCTCAAGCCCCACGAGCAGTACTTC. This gives the protein CASSLKPHEQYF.

The chain recombines TRBV4-3 with TRBJ1-4, with unresolved D. CDR1 and CDR2 from the germline V gene are LGHNA and YSLEER. The V end lost 0 bases, the J end lost 8 bases, and 13 bases lay between the germline ends. The CDR3 runs to 15 residues. The CDR3 protein is CASSQDLSRSEKLFF. The DNA for the CDR3 is TGCGCCAGCAGCCAAGACCTTTCTCGGAGCGAAAAACTGTTTTTT.

This clone was recorded only once. J is TRBJ1-1 and V is TRBV5-1; 12 nucleotides match TRBD1. The germline V gene has CDR1 SGHRS and CDR2 YFSETQ. The trim removed 9 bases at V and 11 bases at J, leaving 14 bases unmatched. The CDR3 spans 14 residues. Here the CDR3 DNA reads TGCGCCACCCAACCGGGACAGGGGGCGACTAAGGCTTTCTTT. This encodes CATQPGQGATKAFF.

This clone is a singleton in its sample. CDR3 nucleotides: TGCGCCAGCAGCCGACAGCGGGTCCCCGGAGAGACCCAGTACTTC. As protein: CASSRQRVPGETQYF. The rearrangement links TRBV5-1 to TRBJ2-5; possible D gene TRBD2, 6 bases. The CDR3 runs 15 residues. The germline V gene has CDR1 SGHRS and CDR2 YFSETQ. Trimming took off 4 bases at V and 4 bases at J, with 17 bases between the two ends.

The V and J genes are TRBV6-6 and TRBJ1-2; D might be TRBD1 (6 bases). Germline V CDR1 and CDR2: MNHNY, SVGAGI (reference sequence). The CDR3 runs 12 residues. Trimming shortened V by 8 bases and J by 4 bases, and 11 bases separated the two germline ends. CDR3: CASEGGAYGYTF. The CDR3 DNA is TGTGCCAGCGAGGGGGGGGCCTATGGCTACACCTTC.

The chain employs TRBV6-5 and TRBJ2-2, with 11 nucleotides matching TRBD2. V shed 8 bases, J shed 9 bases, and the junction held 8 bases outside the gene matches. Germline V gene data show CDR1 as MNHEY and CDR2 as SVGAGI. The CDR3 has 14 residues. The CDR3 DNA sequence: TGTGCCAGCCACGATAGCGGGGGGGCCCGGGAGCTGTTTTTT. Amino acid sequence: CASHDSGGARELFF.

The rearrangement uses TRBV2 and TRBJ2-1, with D possibly matching TRBD1 (5 bases). Germline assignment: CDR1 SNHLY and CDR2 FYNNEI. Deletions cut 0 bases from V and 0 bases from J, with 12 bases between. The CDR3 covers 17 residues. The CDR3 region has the DNA TGTGCCAGCAGTGAAGCGGCAGGGTTCACCTCCTACAATGAGCAGTTCTTC. Its protein product is CASSEAAGFTSYNEQFF.

The rearrangement uses TRBV4-2 and TRBJ1-2; no clear D gene. V lost 1 base, J lost 10 bases, and 7 bases lay in between. Per germline, CDR1 LGHNA and CDR2 YNFKEQ. The CDR3 spans 11 residues. CDR3 sequence (DNA): TGTGCCAGCAGCCAAGGAATAGACTACACCTTC. Translation gives CASSQGIDYTF.

CDR3 sequence: CASSHTTSRHEQFF. The DNA for the CDR3 is TGTGCCAGCAGCCACACGACTAGCAGGCATGAGCAGTTCTTC. The chain joins TRBV14 to TRBJ2-1; 7 bases are shared with TRBD2. The CDR3 is made up of 14 amino acids. The J segment lost 8 bases and the V segment lost 3 bases, leaving 7 bases of the junction unmatched. Germline CDR1 SGHDN, CDR2 FVKESK.

This chain connects TRBV9 to TRBJ1-6; D unclear. This CDR3 is 16 amino acids long. The V end lost 0 bases, the J end lost 7 bases, and 14 bases lay between the germline ends. Germline V lookup: CDR1 SGDLS, CDR2 YYNGEE. DNA of the CDR3: TGTGCCAGCAGCGTAGAAGGAGGGAGCGGGAATTCACCCCTCCACTTT. Its translation is CASSVEGGSGNSPLHF.

The chain carries TRBV19 and TRBJ1-3; D not resolved. Trimming removed 1 base at V and 6 bases at J, with 7 bases between. The length of the CDR3 is 13 residues. The germline CDR1 and CDR2 sequences are LNHDA and SQIVND (reference sequence). This CDR3 reads CASSIGTTNTIYF. The DNA of the CDR3 is TGTGCCAGTAGTATAGGGACTACAAACACCATATATTTT.

J is TRBJ1-2 and V is TRBV5-4, with 7 bases aligning to TRBD1. The CDR3 is made up of 15 amino acids. Per the germline V gene, CDR1 is SGHNT and CDR2 is YYREEE (reference sequence). The V segment lost 4 bases and the J segment 4 bases; nucleotides outside the gene matches: 10. In nucleotides, the CDR3 is TGTGCCAGCAGCCTAGGGGACAGCAATTTCTATGGCTACACCTTC. This encodes CASSLGDSNFYGYTF.